This T cell receptor (beta chain) derives from a study of a mutant IDH1 vaccine in newly diagnosed glioma. Study at large: Treated patients had a mean age of roughly 39 years and an approximately 62% male, approximately 38% female split. Therapy received beforehand was radiotherapy, temozolomide, or both, with most patients given both.

About this clone itself: Its matching antigen is unknown.

The protocol was immunoSEQ multiplex PCR, while the TCRdb copy is restricted to in-frame clones and leaves out a portion. The table lists approximately 52,000 clones, over 60% of them singletons. Study results and caveats: Vaccine-induced immune responses were detected in 85% to 95% of patients. Pseudoprogression showed no apparent link to changes in top peripheral T cell clonotypes.

The time point denotes: baseline, week 1 (first vaccination visit). As to treatment: pre-vaccination baseline after standard-of-care therapy. This receptor was identified in a woman in her forties with glioma. Sequences were derived from PBMCs, sampled from a glioma patient treated with radiotherapy, temozolomide or both.

CDR3 region: CASSSDQGRGYTF. DNA for the CDR3: TGTGCCAGCAGCTCTGACCAGGGGAGAGGCTACACCTTC. V gene TRBV7-9 combines with J gene TRBJ1-2, with D possibly TRBD1 on 6 matching bases. CDR1 is SEHNR and CDR2 is FQNEAQ in the germline V gene (reference sequence). Trimming took 4 bases from V and 8 from J, leaving 14 bases between them. The CDR3 totals 13 residues.